This T cell receptor (beta chain) emerged from a study of T cells after yellow fever vaccination. TCRdb reprocessed the 5' RACE reads via MiXCR and lists one record per CDR3 protein. The sample consists of under 300,000 distinct CDR3 sequences, around 7% of them appearing once. This clonotype was found a few times. Antigen unknown. Study results and caveats: FACS-sorted repertoires might harbor abundant contaminating clonotypes from the bulk population.

The source material was CD4+ T cells sorted from PBMCs, sampled 15 days after the yellow fever booster vaccination. This clonotype originated in a man aged 25 to 45 who received the YFV17D yellow fever vaccine.

The chain's CDR3 is CATSRRAGLRGAETQYF. CDR3 DNA: TGTGCCACCAGCCGCCGCGCGGGACTCAGGGGAGCAGAGACCCAGTACTTC. The chain combines TRBV15 with TRBJ2-5, with D possibly being TRBD1 or TRBD2 (6 bases each). Germline CDR1 and CDR2: LNHNV and YYDKDF (reference sequence). V lost 5 bases, J lost 4 bases, and 23 bases lay in between. The CDR3 runs to 17 residues.